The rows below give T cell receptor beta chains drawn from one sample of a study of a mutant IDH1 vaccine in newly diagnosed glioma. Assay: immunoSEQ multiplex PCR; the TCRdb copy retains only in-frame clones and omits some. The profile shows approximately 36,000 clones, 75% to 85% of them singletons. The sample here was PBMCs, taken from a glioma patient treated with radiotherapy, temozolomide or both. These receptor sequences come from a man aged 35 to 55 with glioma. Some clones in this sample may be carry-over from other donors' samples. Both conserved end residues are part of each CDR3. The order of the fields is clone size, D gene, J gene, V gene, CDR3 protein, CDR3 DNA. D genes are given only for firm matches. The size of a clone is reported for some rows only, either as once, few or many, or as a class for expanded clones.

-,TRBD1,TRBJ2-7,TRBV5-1,CASSSRTGNDEQYF,TGCGCCAGCAGCTCGAGGACAGGGAACGACGAGCAGTACTTC
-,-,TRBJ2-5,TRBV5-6,CASSFKETQYF,TGTGCCAGCAGCTTCAAAGAGACCCAGTACTTC
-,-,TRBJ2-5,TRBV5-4,CASSFGGQETQYF,TGTGCCAGCAGCTTCGGGGGTCAAGAGACCCAGTACTTC
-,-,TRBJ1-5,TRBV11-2,CASSSGHQGKPQHF,TGTGCCAGCAGCTCAGGACACCAGGGCAAGCCCCAGCATTTT
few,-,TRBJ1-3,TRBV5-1,CASSSTGNSGNTIYF,TGCGCCAGCAGCTCCACAGGAAACTCTGGAAACACCATATATTTT
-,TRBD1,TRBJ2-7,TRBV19,CASSIGTETYEQYF,TGTGCCAGTAGTATTGGGACAGAGACCTACGAGCAGTACTTC
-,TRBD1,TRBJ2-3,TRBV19,CASSSQGADTQYF,TGTGCCAGTAGTTCACAGGGGGCGGATACGCAGTATTTT
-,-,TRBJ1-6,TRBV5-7,CASSYHHSPLHF,TGTGCCAGCAGCTACCATCATTCACCCCTCCACTTT
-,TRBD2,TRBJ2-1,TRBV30,CAWSSGGDNEQFF,TGTGCCTGGAGTAGCGGGGGGGACAATGAGCAGTTCTTC
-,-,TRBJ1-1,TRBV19,CASSGTGAFF,TGTGCCAGTAGTGGGACGGGGGCTTTCTTT
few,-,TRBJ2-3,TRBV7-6,CASSLGVVGTDTQYF,TGTGCCAGCAGCTTAGGCGTGGTGGGCACAGATACGCAGTATTTT
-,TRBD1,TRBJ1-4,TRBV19,CASRSQGAGIEKLFF,TGTGCCAGTAGGTCACAGGGGGCGGGTATTGAAAAACTGTTTTTT
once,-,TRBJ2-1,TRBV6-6,CASSSIPQGYNEQFF,TGTGCCAGCAGTTCTATTCCGCAGGGGTACAATGAGCAGTTCTTC
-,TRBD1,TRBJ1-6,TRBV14,CASSQGPSSGQYNSPLHF,TGTGCCAGCAGCCAGGGGCCCTCGTCGGGACAGTACAATTCACCCCTCCACTTT
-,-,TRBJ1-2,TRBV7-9,CASSLGAGGDYGYTF,TGTGCCAGCAGCTTAGGGGCCGGCGGAGACTATGGCTACACCTTC
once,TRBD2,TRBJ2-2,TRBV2,CASREAGLNTGELFF,TGTGCCAGCCGGGAGGCAGGATTGAACACCGGGGAGCTGTTTTTT
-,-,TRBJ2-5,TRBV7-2,CASSYRSQETQYF,TGTGCCAGCAGCTACAGGAGTCAAGAGACCCAGTACTTC
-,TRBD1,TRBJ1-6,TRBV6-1,CASSIGQGVDSPLHF,TGTGCCAGCAGTATCGGACAGGGCGTGGATTCACCCCTCCACTTT
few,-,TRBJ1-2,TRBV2,CASRDGYLGGYTF,TGTGCCAGCAGGGACGGGTACCTCGGCGGCTACACCTTC
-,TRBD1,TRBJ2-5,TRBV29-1,CSADRTGVGETQYF,TGCAGCGCCGATCGGACAGGGGTCGGTGAGACCCAGTACTTC
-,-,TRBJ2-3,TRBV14,CASSQDRARTQYF,TGTGCCAGCAGCCAAGATAGGGCGCGCACGCAGTATTTT
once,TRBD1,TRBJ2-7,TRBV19,CASSVGQAAYEQYF,TGTGCCAGTAGTGTCGGACAGGCTGCCTACGAGCAGTACTTC
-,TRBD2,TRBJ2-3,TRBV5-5,CASSSGLAGISTDTQYF,TGTGCCAGCAGCTCGGGACTAGCGGGGATCAGCACAGATACGCAGTATTTT
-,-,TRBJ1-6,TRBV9,CASSALDSYNSPLHF,TGTGCCAGCAGCGCCCTCGACTCCTATAATTCACCCCTCCACTTT
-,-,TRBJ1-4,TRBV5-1,CASSPPGGVEKLFF,TGCGCCAGCAGCCCACCGGGGGGCGTTGAAAAACTGTTTTTT
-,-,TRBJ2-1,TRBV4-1,CASSPLLFTSGSEQFF,TGCGCCAGCAGCCCCCTCTTGTTCACCTCCGGGTCTGAGCAGTTCTTC
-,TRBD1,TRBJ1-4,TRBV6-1,CASSAWTGRTNEKLFF,TGTGCCAGCAGTGCTTGGACAGGGAGAACTAATGAAAAACTGTTTTTT
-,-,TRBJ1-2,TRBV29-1,CSVNRGLYGYTF,TGCAGCGTTAACCGGGGGCTCTATGGCTACACCTTC
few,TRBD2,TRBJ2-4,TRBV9,CASSADGGRNIQYF,TGTGCCAGCAGCGCGGACGGGGGGAGGAACATTCAGTACTTC
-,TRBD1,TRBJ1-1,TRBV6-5,CASSYSGGNTEAFF,TGTGCCAGCAGTTACTCAGGGGGCAACACTGAAGCTTTCTTT
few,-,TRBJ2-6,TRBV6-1,CASSEGISGANVLTF,TGTGCCAGCAGTGAAGGTATCTCTGGGGCCAACGTCCTGACTTTC
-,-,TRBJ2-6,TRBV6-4,CASSDLPGSGANVLTF,TGTGCCAGCAGTGACTTGCCCGGCTCTGGGGCCAACGTCCTGACTTTC
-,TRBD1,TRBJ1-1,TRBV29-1,CSVAVQGSEAFF,TGCAGCGTCGCCGTACAGGGGTCTGAAGCTTTCTTT
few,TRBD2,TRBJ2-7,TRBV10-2,CASSGERGAYEQYF,TGCGCCAGCAGTGGGGAACGGGGGGCCTACGAGCAGTACTTC
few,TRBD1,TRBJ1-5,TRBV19,CASSTPGQGRQPQHF,TGTGCCAGTAGTACCCCGGGACAGGGTCGTCAGCCCCAGCATTTT
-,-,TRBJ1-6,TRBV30,CAWGTGLSNSPLHF,TGTGCCTGGGGTACAGGGCTTTCGAATTCACCCCTCCACTTT
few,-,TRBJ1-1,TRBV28,CASSLARRQAFF,TGTGCCAGCAGCCTGGCACGGAGGCAAGCTTTCTTT
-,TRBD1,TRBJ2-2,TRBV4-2,CASSHWGQQLFF,TGTGCCAGCAGCCACTGGGGACAGCAGCTGTTTTTT
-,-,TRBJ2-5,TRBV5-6,CASSPPRRLETQYF,TGTGCCAGCAGCCCCCCCCGAAGATTGGAGACCCAGTACTTC
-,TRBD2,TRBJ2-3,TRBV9,CASSLLAGGAQYF,TGTGCCAGCAGCCTCCTAGCGGGGGGCGCGCAGTATTTT
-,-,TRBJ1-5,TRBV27,CASSPSVTVYQPQHF,TGTGCCAGCAGCCCGAGCGTGACAGTTTACCAGCCCCAGCATTTT
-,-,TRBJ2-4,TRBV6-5,CASSLGGGFDIQYF,TGTGCCAGCAGTTTAGGTGGGGGTTTCGACATTCAGTACTTC
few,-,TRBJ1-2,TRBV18,CASSPLTLVSNYGYTF,TGTGCCAGCTCACCACTGACGTTAGTCTCTAACTATGGCTACACCTTC
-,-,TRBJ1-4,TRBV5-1,CASSSGGGDNEKLFF,TGCGCCAGCAGCTCTGGAGGAGGGGATAATGAAAAACTGTTTTTT
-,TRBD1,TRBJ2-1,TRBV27,CASSLTGQGARNEQFF,TGTGCCAGCAGTTTAACGGGACAGGGGGCCAGGAATGAGCAGTTCTTC
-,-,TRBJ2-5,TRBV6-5,CASSAQGRIQETQYF,TGTGCCAGCAGCGCGCAGGGGCGAATTCAAGAGACCCAGTACTTC
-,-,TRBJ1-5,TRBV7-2,CASSIGDTPNQPQHF,TGTGCCAGCAGCATTGGCGACACTCCCAATCAGCCCCAGCATTTT